This T cell receptor beta chain derives from a study of beta chain features in type 1 diabetes. Study-wide context: Patients were similar to healthy donors in age and gender (as well as in cell yields). Findings and caveats of the study: A moderate, significant TCRB CDR3 shortening appeared in type 1 diabetes across four CD4+ subsets. It was possible that PCR favored shorter templates, equally so in patients and controls. For cells with high TCR expression, cDNA sequencing could yield over-representation.

Sequenced material consisted of expressed TCRB transcripts (all of the isolated RNA was reverse transcribed). The assay was immunoSEQ multiplex PCR, and TCRdb's table has in-frame clones only and misses some. The sample carries some 370,000 clones, over 9% recorded once. Germline CDR1 and CDR2: LGHNA and YNFKEQ. There are 13 residues in the CDR3. V dropped 4 bases and J dropped 9 bases, with 13 bases sitting between them. This clone was detected a few times. Its antigen remains unidentified. Sequenced input: central memory CD4+ T cells from blood. The gene calls are TRBV4-2 and TRBJ2-1, with a possible D match to TRBD2 (6 bases). The TCR originated in a man younger than 40 with type 1 diabetes. CDR3 bases: TGTGCCAGCAGCCCCCAAGGCGGGATTGAGCAGTTCTTC. It specifies CASSPQGGIEQFF.